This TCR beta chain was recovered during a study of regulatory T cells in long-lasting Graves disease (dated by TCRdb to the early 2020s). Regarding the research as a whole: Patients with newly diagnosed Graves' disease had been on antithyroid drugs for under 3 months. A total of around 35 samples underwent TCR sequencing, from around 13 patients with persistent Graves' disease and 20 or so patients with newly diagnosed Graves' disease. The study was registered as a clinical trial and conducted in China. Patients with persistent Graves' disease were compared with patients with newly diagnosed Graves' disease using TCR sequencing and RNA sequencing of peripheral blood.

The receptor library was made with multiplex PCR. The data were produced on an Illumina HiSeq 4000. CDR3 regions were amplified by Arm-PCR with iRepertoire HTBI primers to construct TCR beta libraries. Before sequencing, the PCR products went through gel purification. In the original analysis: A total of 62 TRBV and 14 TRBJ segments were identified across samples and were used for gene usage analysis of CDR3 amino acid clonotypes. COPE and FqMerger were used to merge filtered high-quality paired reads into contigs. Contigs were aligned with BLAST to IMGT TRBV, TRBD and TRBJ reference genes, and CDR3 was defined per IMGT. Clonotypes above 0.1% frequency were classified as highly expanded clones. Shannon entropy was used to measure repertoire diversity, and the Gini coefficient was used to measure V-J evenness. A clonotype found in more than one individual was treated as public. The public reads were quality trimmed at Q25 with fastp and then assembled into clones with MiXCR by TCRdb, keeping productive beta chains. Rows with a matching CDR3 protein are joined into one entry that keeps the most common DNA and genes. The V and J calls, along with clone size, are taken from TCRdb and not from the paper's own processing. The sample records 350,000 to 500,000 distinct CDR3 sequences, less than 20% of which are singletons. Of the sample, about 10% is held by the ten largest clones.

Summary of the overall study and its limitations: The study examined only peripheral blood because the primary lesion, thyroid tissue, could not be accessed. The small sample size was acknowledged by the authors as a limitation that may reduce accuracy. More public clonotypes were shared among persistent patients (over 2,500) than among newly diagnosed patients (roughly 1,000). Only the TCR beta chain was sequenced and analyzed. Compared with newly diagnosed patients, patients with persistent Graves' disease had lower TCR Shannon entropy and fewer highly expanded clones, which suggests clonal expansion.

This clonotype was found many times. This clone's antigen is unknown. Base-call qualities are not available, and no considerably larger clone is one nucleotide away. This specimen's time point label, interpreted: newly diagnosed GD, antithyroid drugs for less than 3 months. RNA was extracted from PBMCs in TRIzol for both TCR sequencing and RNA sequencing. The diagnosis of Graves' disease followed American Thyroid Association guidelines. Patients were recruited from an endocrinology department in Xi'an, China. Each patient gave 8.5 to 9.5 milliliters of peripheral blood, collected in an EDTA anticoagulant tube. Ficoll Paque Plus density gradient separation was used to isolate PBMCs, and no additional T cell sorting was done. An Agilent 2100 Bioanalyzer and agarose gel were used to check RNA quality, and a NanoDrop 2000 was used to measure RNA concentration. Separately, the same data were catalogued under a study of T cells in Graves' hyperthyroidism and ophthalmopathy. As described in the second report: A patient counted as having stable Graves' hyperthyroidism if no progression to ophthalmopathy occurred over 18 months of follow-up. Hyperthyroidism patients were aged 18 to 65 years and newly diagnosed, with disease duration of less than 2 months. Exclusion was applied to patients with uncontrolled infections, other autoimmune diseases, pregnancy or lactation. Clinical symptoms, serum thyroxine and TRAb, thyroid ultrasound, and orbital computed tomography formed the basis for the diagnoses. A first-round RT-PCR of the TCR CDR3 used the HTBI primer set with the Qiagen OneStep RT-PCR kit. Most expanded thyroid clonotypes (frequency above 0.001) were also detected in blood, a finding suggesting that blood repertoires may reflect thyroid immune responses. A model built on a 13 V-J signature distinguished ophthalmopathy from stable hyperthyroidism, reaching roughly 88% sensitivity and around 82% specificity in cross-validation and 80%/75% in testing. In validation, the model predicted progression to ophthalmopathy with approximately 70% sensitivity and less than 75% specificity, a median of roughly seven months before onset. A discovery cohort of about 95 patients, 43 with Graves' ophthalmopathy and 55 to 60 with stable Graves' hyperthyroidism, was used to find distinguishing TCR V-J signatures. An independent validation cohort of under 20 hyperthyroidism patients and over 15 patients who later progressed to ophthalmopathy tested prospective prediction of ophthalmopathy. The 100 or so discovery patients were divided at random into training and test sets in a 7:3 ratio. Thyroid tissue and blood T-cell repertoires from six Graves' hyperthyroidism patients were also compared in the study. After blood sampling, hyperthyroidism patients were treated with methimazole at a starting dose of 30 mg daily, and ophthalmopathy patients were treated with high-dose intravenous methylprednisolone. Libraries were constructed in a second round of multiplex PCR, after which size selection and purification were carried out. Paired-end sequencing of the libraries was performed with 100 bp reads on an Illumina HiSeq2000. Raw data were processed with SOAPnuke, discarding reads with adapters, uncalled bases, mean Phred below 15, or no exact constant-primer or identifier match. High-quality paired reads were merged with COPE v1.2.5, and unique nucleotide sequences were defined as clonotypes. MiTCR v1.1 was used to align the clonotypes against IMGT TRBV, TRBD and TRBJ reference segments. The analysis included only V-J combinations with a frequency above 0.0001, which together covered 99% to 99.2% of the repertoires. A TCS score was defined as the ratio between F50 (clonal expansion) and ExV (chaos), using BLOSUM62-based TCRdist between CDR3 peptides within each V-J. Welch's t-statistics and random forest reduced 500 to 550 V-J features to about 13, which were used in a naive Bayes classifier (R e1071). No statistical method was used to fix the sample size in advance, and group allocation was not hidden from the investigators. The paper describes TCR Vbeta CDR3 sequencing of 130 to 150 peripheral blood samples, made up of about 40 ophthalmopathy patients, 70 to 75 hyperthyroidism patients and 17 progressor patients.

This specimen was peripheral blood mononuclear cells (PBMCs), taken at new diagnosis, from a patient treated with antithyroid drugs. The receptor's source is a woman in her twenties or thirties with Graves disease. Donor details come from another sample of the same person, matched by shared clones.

The sequenced DNA: TGCAGTTCCATCCGGGACCCGGCATACAATGAGCAGTTCTTC. It codes for CSSIRDPAYNEQFF. The rearranged chain carries TRBV20-1 and TRBJ2-1; the D segment is perhaps TRBD1 or TRBD2, each sharing 5 matched bases. V is pared back by 8 bases and J by 4 bases, with 18 bases lying between the germline termini. The germline V gene (reference sequence) supplies CDR1 DFQATT and CDR2 SNEGSKA. Its CDR3 holds 14 amino acids, cysteine through phenylalanine. CDR3 DNA is the only sequence kept; it has 42 bases, read in frame from the first base.